The sequence of this TCR beta chain was determined in a study of blood T cells in healthy people across ages (dated by TCRdb to 2013 to 2016). With respect to the entire study: In model experiments, template switching captured about one uniquely barcoded TCR beta cDNA molecule for every two T cells. For two donors (one aged 18 to 29 and one aged 80 or older), the study analyzed two additional independent replicas of 1 million unique cDNA reads from the same blood draw. The study measured age-related changes in TCR beta repertoire diversity using deep sequencing normalized with unique cDNA molecular identifiers. The donors were divided into four age groups: young (average around 15 years), middle-aged (around 41), aged (about 60) and long-lived (roughly 82). The study at large found these results: The long-lived group showed more naive CD4+ T cells, fewer expanded clones and increased TCR diversity than the aged group, suggesting age selection. The CMV infection status of donors was not known, potentially confounding age-related changes in expanded clonotypes. As age increased, observed TCR beta diversity per million T cells dropped in a roughly linear way, and a significant reduction was already evident by age 40. Estimates of total diversity from one million sequenced T cells were regarded as lower bounds and underestimates. Observed TCR beta diversity correlated strongly with the percentage of naive T cells measured by flow cytometry. Because profiling used bulk unsorted PBMCs, naive and antigen-experienced compartments could not be compared conclusively.

The library came from 5' RACE. Sequencing took place on an Illumina HiSeq 2500. The second PCR ran for roughly 6 to 11 cycles and used a J-beta primer mix along with a sample-barcoded 5' primer. A template-switch 5' adaptor carrying 12 random nucleotides introduced a unique molecular identifier onto each TCR beta cDNA molecule. Each sample yielded at least 2.5 million CDR3-containing paired-end reads. The Mint cDNA synthesis kit, primed by a TRBC-specific oligonucleotide, was used to synthesize first-strand cDNA from all RNA. Following uracil-DNA glycosylase treatment, a first 18-cycle PCR with universal primers M1SS and BC2_uni_R was performed on all cDNA. As for the authors' bioinformatics: For normalization, 1 million high-quality reads were randomly selected from each sample, with every read carrying a distinct molecular identifier. Reads sharing molecular identifiers were discarded rather than binned into consensus sequences. MiTCR, set to a Q25 quality threshold and the strictest error-elimination algorithm, was used for CDR3 identification, clonotype clustering and error correction. A nonparametric unseen species model with Euler transformation was used to estimate a lower bound on total TCR beta diversity. TCRdb passed the public sequencing reads through fastp at Q25 and MiXCR, retaining productive beta sequences. Rows are combined by CDR3 protein, so each entry shows the most common genes and DNA. The V and J calls shown here were made by TCRdb, not taken from the authors' results. The sample table contains some 930,000 distinct CDR3 sequences; only one count was recorded for roughly 28% of them. The top ten clonotypes cover 10% of the sample.

The roughly 38 donors, aged roughly 6 to 100 years, were systemically healthy Caucasian individuals from Russia. Each donor gave roughly 11 milliliters of peripheral blood, drawn into EDTA-treated Vacutainer tubes. Ficoll-Paque density-gradient centrifugation was used to isolate PBMCs, with at least 6.5 million per sample. Total RNA was extracted from PBMCs with Trizol reagent, with at least 6 micrograms obtained per sample. For every donor, an aliquot of PBMCs went through flow cytometry to measure the percentages of naive CD45RAhigh/CD27high T cells. This clonotype has a handful of counts. Its antigen has not been determined. No qualities accompany the bases; no much larger clone lies one base away. V sheds 5 bases and J sheds 10 bases, leaving 18 bases between their ends. From cysteine to phenylalanine, the CDR3 is 13 amino acids long. Only CDR3 DNA is held: 39 bases, read in frame from base 1. Taken from the germline V gene (reference sequence), the CDR1 and CDR2 loops are DFQATT and SNEGSKA.

This same sample was also part of a study on T cells of mothers and their children. As that second paper reports: Nine systemically healthy Caucasian individuals, comprising three mothers and their six children, were included as donors. cDNA synthesis used all of the extracted RNA, with around 1.5 ug of RNA in each 15 ul reaction. In the second PCR, sample barcodes and 2-4 random nucleotides were introduced via the M1S primer. Over 8 million TCR beta CDR3 reads were obtained for each mother, and approximately 2.9 million reads were obtained for each child. In both related and unrelated pairs, thymic selection shapes the output of TCR recombination in a similar way, with inherited differences having only a minor effect. Normalized repertoire overlap in related mother-child pairs was always slightly higher than in unrelated mother-child pairs, but the difference was never significant. No persistent microchimeric T cell clones were found, with a detection sensitivity of roughly 100 clones per million clonotypes. In the study, deep NGS was used to compare the TCR beta repertoires of mothers and children, and features distinguishing related mother-child pairs from unrelated individuals were sought. Mothers averaged approximately 41 +/- 4 years of age and children averaged about 10 +/- 4 years. Libraries were sequenced on Illumina HiSeq 2000 with 100+100 nt paired-end reads after adapter ligation with NEBNext reagents. To prevent cross-contamination, the mother and child libraries were prepared a month apart and were sequenced in separate runs. For each donor, between roughly 500,000 and 2,200,000 distinct TCR beta clonotypes were identified. Naive TCR beta clonotypes were estimated from low-frequency clonotypes matched to each donor's FACS-determined naive share, without sorting.

This sequence was found in a woman in her 40s in good health. The rearrangement combines TRBV20-1 with TRBJ2-1, with the D gene call left open. Sequenced sample: blood. The CDR3 reads as follows: CSAPKTSSYEQFF. DNA sequence: TGCAGTGCTCCGAAAACCTCCAGCTACGAGCAGTTCTTC.